A single sample gave rise to the 14 T cell receptor beta chains below, sequenced in a study of neoadjuvant nivolumab and ipilimumab in lung cancer. The table came from immunoSEQ multiplex PCR; TCRdb's copy has only in-frame clones and leaves some out. The sample lists 25,000 to 35,000 clones; 83% were seen once. Sample: tumor tissue, taken after neoadjuvant nivolumab, alone or with ipilimumab, at or shortly before surgery. The receptors shown here come from an adult with non-small cell lung cancer.

As for this clone: At one end the junction does not follow the germline gene, possibly because of a read error. The chain recombines TRBV7-7 with TRBJ2-1; 9 bases are shared with TRBD2. There are 15 residues in the CDR3. Germline CDR1 SSHAT, CDR2 FNYEAQ (reference sequence). The chain's CDR3 is CASSLGSGSINEQFF. CDR3 bases: TGTGCTAGCAGCCTTGGTAGCGGGAGTATCAATGAGCAGTTCTTC.

The count of this clone is one. The chain employs TRBV30 and TRBJ1-1, with TRBD1 identical over 7 bases. The V gene end was trimmed by 2 bases and the J gene end by 0 bases; junction bases not matched to a gene: 6. Germline V gene sequence: CDR1 GTSNPN, CDR2 SVGIG (reference sequence). The CDR3 consists of 15 residues. Here the CDR3 DNA reads TGTGCCTGGAGTCCTATAAGGGGGCTGAACACTGAAGCTTTCTTT. This encodes CAWSPIRGLNTEAFF.

The rearrangement uses TRBV7-9 and TRBJ2-3, with 12 positions matching TRBD2. CDR3 length equals 16 residues. V was clipped by 5 bases and J by 4 bases; unmatched bases: 7. The germline CDR1 and CDR2 sequences are SEHNR and FQNEAQ (reference sequence). The CDR3 bases are TGTGCCAGCAGCCGAAGACTAGCGGGAGTTTCAGATACGCAGTATTTT. Translation gives CASSRRLAGVSDTQYF.

This clone has more than one count but fewer than ten. The CDR3 is CASSKGRGQTRKDSNQPQHF. The CDR3, as DNA: TGTGCCAGCAGCAAAGGCAGGGGACAAACCAGAAAGGATAGCAATCAGCCCCAGCATTTT. The chain links TRBV21-1 to TRBJ1-5; no check of the table's D call, TRBD1, against the DNA was made. TRBV21-1 is designated a pseudogene. CDR3 length equals 20 residues.

Concerning this clone: The same CDR3 can be traced to other DNA sequences in this sample. V usage is TRBV29-1 and J usage is TRBJ2-2; TRBD1 is a possible D gene (6 bases). V was shortened by 4 bases and J by 7 bases, with 10 bases between the two germline ends. Germline lookup yields CDR1 SQVTM and CDR2 ANQGSEA. This CDR3 has 12 residues. The CDR3 is CSVGQGHGELFF. CDR3 DNA: TGCAGCGTTGGGCAGGGGCACGGGGAGCTGTTTTTT.

The rearrangement uses TRBV5-8 and TRBJ2-7; no clear D. The germline gives CDR1 SGHTS, CDR2 YDEGEE. Trimming took off 7 bases at V and 2 bases at J, with 19 bases between the two ends. The CDR3 contains 15 residues. The CDR3 DNA reads as TGTGCCAGCTCAACTGTAACATTCGGCCCCTACGAGCAGTACTTC. Its protein is CASSTVTFGPYEQYF. Variable domain in full (rest from reference TRBV5-8 and TRBJ2-7): EAGVTQSPTHLIKTRGQQATLRCSPISGHTSVYWYQQALGLGLQFLLWYDEGEERNRGNFPPRFSGRQFPNYSSELNVNALELEDSALYLCASSTVTFGPYEQYFGPGTRLTVT.

The chain carries TRBV7-9 and TRBJ2-6; D unresolved. Germline lookup yields CDR1 SEHNR and CDR2 FQNEAQ (reference sequence). The CDR3 length is 16 residues. Trimming removed 5 bases at V and 2 bases at J, with 13 bases between. DNA for the CDR3: TGTGCCAGCAGCCTCACAGTACCCCCTGGGGCCAACGTCCTGACTTTC. Its translation: CASSLTVPPGANVLTF.

The J gene is TRBJ1-3, the V gene TRBV7-9; TRBD1 aligns across 8 bases. Trimming removed 3 bases from V and 1 base from J; junction bases left unmatched: 5. This CDR3 spans 16 amino acids. The V gene's germline CDR1 is SEHNR and CDR2 FQNEAQ (reference sequence). This CDR3 is CASSFTGGDSGNTIYF. CDR3 coding DNA: TGTGCCAGCAGCTTCACAGGGGGAGATTCTGGAAACACCATATATTTT.

V gene TRBV2 combines with J gene TRBJ1-4; 8 positions agree with TRBD1. V dropped 4 bases and J dropped 7; count of bases not matched to a gene: 5. This CDR3 has 14 residues. Germline values: CDR1 SNHLY, CDR2 FYNNEI. Here the CDR3 reads CASSGQGAGEKLFF. The CDR3 DNA follows: TGTGCCAGCAGTGGTCAGGGGGCGGGTGAAAAACTGTTTTTT.

This clone showed up just once. The genes are TRBV30 and TRBJ2-3; no clear D gene. The V end was cut by 4 bases, the J end by 4 bases, with 15 bases between. Germline values: CDR1 GTSNPN, CDR2 SVGIG (reference sequence). This CDR3 spans 14 amino acids. The CDR3 bases are TGTGCCTGGAATATGGTTGTAGGAGCAGATACGCAGTATTTT. Protein sequence: CAWNMVVGADTQYF.

The genes are TRBV6-9 and TRBJ2-1, with TRBD1 identical over 9 bases. This CDR3 contains 15 residues. The germline V gene has CDR1 MNHGY and CDR2 SVAAGI. Trimming at V came to 6 bases and at J to 9 bases, leaving 12 bases not matched to a gene. The DNA of the CDR3 is TGTGCCAGCAGACCAAGGGACAGGGAAGGTACTGAGCAGTTCTTC. Translated, it gives CASRPRDREGTEQFF.

The DNA of the CDR3 is TGTGCCAGCAGCGATGGTCCCGGAGCTTTCTTT. It translates to CASSDGPGAFF. The chain has TRBV6-1 and TRBJ1-1; D remains ambiguous. The germline V gene has CDR1 MNHNS and CDR2 SASEGT. V lost 6 bases to trimming and J lost 10 bases, with 12 bases between them. The length of the CDR3 is 11 residues.

This chain connects TRBV30 to TRBJ2-7; the D is unclear. This CDR3 comprises 12 residues. CDR1 is GTSNPN, CDR2 SVGIG, per germline (reference sequence). Trimming pared 0 bases from V and 2 bases from J, leaving 5 bases between. This chain's CDR3 is CAWSVPPYEQYF. The DNA for the CDR3 is TGTGCCTGGAGTGTACCGCCCTACGAGCAGTACTTC.

The rearrangement uses TRBV11-3 and TRBJ2-4, with D possibly TRBD2 on 5 matching bases. Trimming took off 6 bases at V and 3 bases at J, with 18 bases between the two ends. This CDR3 spans 16 amino acids. Germline CDR1 reads SGHNT; CDR2 reads YENEEA. CDR3 amino acids: CASSGEFSVFKNIQYF. The CDR3 nucleotides read TGTGCCAGCAGTGGGGAGTTTAGCGTCTTCAAAAACATTCAGTACTTC.